Following are 18 T cell receptor beta chains from one sample sequenced in a study of cytomegalovirus exposure and HLA in healthy donors. With 60 Vbeta and 13 Jbeta primers, the PCR was carried out. The data were produced by immunoSEQ multiplex PCR, yet TCRdb's version contains in-frame clones alone and is incomplete. The sample shows under 130,000 clones, 60% to 85% of them seen only once. The sample taken for sequencing was PBMCs. Receptors were obtained from a man aged 40-55 years in good health and CMV-seronegative.

The chain is built from TRBV7-9 and TRBJ2-1; 11 bases fit TRBD1. Germline lookup yields CDR1 SEHNR and CDR2 FQNEAQ (reference sequence). CDR3 length equals 13 residues. Trimming cost V 7 bases and J 8 bases; bases outside gene matches: 4. The CDR3 DNA reads TGTGCCAGCATCCGGACAGGGGGCTATGAGCAGTTCTTC. Residues: CASIRTGGYEQFF.

This chain joins TRBV18 and TRBJ2-1; D not resolved. CDR1 is KGHSH and CDR2 is LQKENI in the germline V gene. The CDR3 sequence is 11 residues long. The V gene lost 3 bases and the J gene lost 9 bases, with 6 bases spanning the gap. The CDR3 DNA is TGTGCCAGCTCACCGGCTGCTGAGCAGTTCTTC. The encoded protein is CASSPAAEQFF.

The V gene is TRBV5-4, the J gene TRBJ1-1, with a possible D match to TRBD1 (5 bases). Germline V gene data show CDR1 as SGHNT and CDR2 as YYREEE (reference sequence). The CDR3 length is 12 residues. Trimming shortened V by 10 bases and J by 5 bases, and 15 bases separated the two germline ends. Written as DNA, the CDR3 is TGTGCCCATGGGGGGGGTAGTACTGAAGCTTTCTTT. This translates into CAHGGGSTEAFF.

This clone was detected once. This sequence joins TRBV2 and TRBJ2-1, with 7 positions matching TRBD2. Germline trimming cut 4 bases from V and 6 bases from J; bases unmatched to any gene: 3. Germline-derived CDR1 and CDR2 are SNHLY and FYNNEI. The CDR3 spans 13 residues. The CDR3 nucleotides read TGTGCCAGCAGTGGTAGACTAGCCAATGAGCAGTTCTTC. Its protein is CASSGRLANEQFF.

The chain recombines TRBV7-2 with TRBJ2-7; 10 nucleotides align to TRBD1. CDR3 length equals 14 residues. The V and J ends lost 5 bases and 2 bases, in that order; junction bases with no gene match: 3. CDR1 and CDR2 (germline): SGHTA, FQGNSA. CDR3: CASSAGTGAYEQYF. The CDR3 nucleotides are TGTGCCAGCAGCGCCGGGACAGGGGCCTACGAGCAGTACTTC.

V usage is TRBV9 and J usage is TRBJ2-1; 9 bases line up with TRBD2. Looked up from germline, CDR1 is SGDLS and CDR2 is YYNGEE. V lost 0 bases and J lost 0; bases outside the gene matches: 7. The CDR3 has 18 residues. The CDR3 region is CASSVVGTSLSSYNEQFF. As DNA, the CDR3 is TGTGCCAGCAGCGTAGTAGGGACTAGCCTCAGCTCCTACAATGAGCAGTTCTTC.

This chain links TRBV5-6 with TRBJ2-5; D may be TRBD1 (6 bases). The DNA end is a closer match to TRBJ2-7, so the J assignment may be wrong. The germline V gene has CDR1 SGHDT and CDR2 YYEEEE. The CDR3 consists of 13 residues. CDR3 bases: TGTGCCAGCAGCATGGGGGCCCGCCTCGAGCAGTACTTC. This codes for CASSMGARLEQYF.

Concerning this clone: The same CDR3 can be traced to other DNA sequences in this sample. The genes are TRBV18 and TRBJ2-5, with D unclear. The CDR3 length is 13 residues. Trimming pared 3 bases from V and 2 bases from J, leaving 7 bases between. Germline V gene sequence: CDR1 KGHSH, CDR2 LQKENI. The CDR3: CASSPTVQETQYF. The CDR3, as DNA: TGTGCCAGCTCACCTACGGTTCAAGAGACCCAGTACTTC. The whole variable domain, filled in from reference TRBV18 and TRBJ2-5, reads NAGVMQNPRHLVRRRGQEARLRCSPMKGHSHVYWYRQLPEEGLKFMVYLQKENIIDESGMPKERFSAEFPKEGPSILRIQQVVRGDSAAYFCASSPTVQETQYFGPGTRLLVL.

V usage is TRBV7-9 and J usage is TRBJ1-4, with 7 bases matching TRBD1. This CDR3 contains 16 residues. Unmatched junction bases numbered 10, after V lost 5 bases and J lost 4 bases. Germline CDR1 and CDR2: SEHNR and FQNEAQ (reference sequence). This CDR3 is CASSRAQGSNNEKLFF. For the CDR3, the DNA is TGTGCCAGCAGCCGAGCACAGGGGTCGAATAATGAAAAACTGTTTTTT.

The V gene is TRBV9, the J gene TRBJ2-7; perhaps TRBD1 as D (7 bases). Trimming shortened V by 4 bases and J by 5 bases, and 19 bases separated the two germline ends. CDR3 length equals 15 residues. Germline-derived CDR1 and CDR2 are SGDLS and YYNGEE. The CDR3 reads CASSPAQGGFNEQYF. In DNA, the CDR3 is TGTGCCAGCAGCCCGGCCCAGGGGGGATTCAACGAGCAGTACTTC.

V usage is TRBV5-1 and J usage is TRBJ2-5; D is possibly TRBD2 (5 bases). The CDR3 loop spans 15 amino acids. The V gene's germline CDR1 is SGHRS and CDR2 YFSETQ. With 0 bases removed from V and 8 bases from J, the gap between germline ends came to 17 bases. The CDR3 DNA is TGCGCCAGCAGCTTGGGGGCGGGCCCCGTTAGAACCCAGTACTTC. It codes for CASSLGAGPVRTQYF.

The chain employs TRBV30 and TRBJ2-7; no clear D. The CDR3 is made up of 15 amino acids. Per germline, CDR1 GTSNPN and CDR2 SVGIG (reference sequence). V dropped 3 bases and J dropped 0 bases, with 15 bases sitting between them. CDR3 residues: CAWRVWQASSYEQYF. The CDR3 DNA reads TGTGCCTGGAGGGTTTGGCAGGCGAGCTCCTACGAGCAGTACTTC.

The chain employs TRBV18 and TRBJ2-6; possible D gene TRBD1, 5 bases. Germline assignment: CDR1 KGHSH and CDR2 LQKENI. This CDR3 is built from 17 residues. Deletions cut 5 bases from V and 0 bases from J, with 14 bases between. CDR3 sequence (DNA): TGTGCCAGCTCATCTACCAGTGGGGCCTCTGGGGCCAACGTCCTGACTTTC. This gives the protein CASSSTSGASGANVLTF.

This chain links TRBV18 with TRBJ1-2, with 8 positions matching TRBD1. The J segment lost 1 base and the V segment lost 3 bases, leaving 1 base of the junction unmatched. The CDR3 consists of 14 residues. The germline V gene encodes CDR1 KGHSH and CDR2 LQKENI. In DNA form, the CDR3 reads TGTGCCAGCTCACCGGGACAGGATAACTATGGCTACACCTTC. It is translated as CASSPGQDNYGYTF.

This chain links TRBV19 with TRBJ1-3; D ambiguous. Germline values: CDR1 LNHDA, CDR2 SQIVND (reference sequence). The V end was cut by 6 bases, the J end by 0 bases, with 15 bases between. This CDR3 is built from 16 residues. This CDR3 is CASSVEVLTSGNTIYF. For the CDR3, the DNA is TGTGCCAGTAGCGTAGAGGTTCTGACCTCTGGAAACACCATATATTTT.

This chain joins TRBV10-3 and TRBJ1-1, with D perhaps matching TRBD1 (6 bases). Trimming pared 11 bases from V and 0 bases from J, leaving 16 bases between. The length of the CDR3 is 14 residues. CDR1 ENHRY and CDR2 SYGVKD come from the germline V gene. CDR3 region: CAVRQAILNTEAFF. The DNA of the CDR3 is TGTGCCGTCCGACAGGCCATCTTGAACACTGAAGCTTTCTTT.

This chain connects TRBV4-2 to TRBJ2-2; possible D gene TRBD2, 6 bases. The ends were cut back, 4 bases at V and 1 base at J, with 13 bases in the middle. In germline, CDR1 is LGHNA, CDR2 YNFKEQ. This CDR3 spans 16 amino acids. CDR3 bases: TGTGCCAGCAGCCGGGACTCGGAAATGAACACCGGGGAGCTGTTTTTT. Its protein is CASSRDSEMNTGELFF.

This clone has just a few counts. This chain links TRBV6-6 with TRBJ2-7; 7 bases match TRBD1. The germline V gene encodes CDR1 MNHNY and CDR2 SVGAGI (reference sequence). The CDR3 is 14 amino acids. V lost 4 bases, J lost 6 bases, and 9 bases stayed unmatched. The CDR3 region has the DNA TGTGCCAGCAGTTTCGGGACAGCTGAGCCCGAGCAGTACTTC. Protein product: CASSFGTAEPEQYF.